These 25 T cell receptor beta chains came from one sample sequenced in a study of CD8+CD57+ T cells in acquired aplastic anemia. The template for TCR beta VDJ and CDR3 sequence profiling was genomic DNA. TCRdb re-derived calls from the reads in MiXCR, one entry per CDR3 protein. Among about 270,000 distinct CDR3 sequences listed, about 56% were seen once. The sequenced sample consisted of sorted CD4+, CD8+, or CD8+CD57+ T cells (not recorded which) from PBMCs. These receptors came from a human donor with severe aplastic anemia or a healthy control (not recorded which).

The chain carries TRBV7-2 and TRBJ1-2; unclear D gene. V was clipped by 5 bases and J by 1 base, with 11 bases between them. The CDR3 loop spans 14 amino acids. Looked up from germline, CDR1 is SGHTA and CDR2 is FQGNSA. CDR3 in amino acids: CASSPDLGNYGYTF. In nucleotides, the CDR3 is TGTGCCAGCAGCCCAGATCTGGGTAACTATGGCTACACCTTC.

This chain joins TRBV12-3 or TRBV12-4 and TRBJ1-3, with D unclear. Trimming pared 4 bases from V and 0 bases from J, leaving 25 bases between. CDR3 length: 20 amino acids. The CDR3 coding sequence is TGTGCCAGCAGTTACTCCTTATCTTTCTGGCAGGTCAGCTCTGGAAACACCATATATTTT. Amino acids: CASSYSLSFWQVSSGNTIYF.

The CDR3 loop reads CASSLGEINEQYF. In nucleotides, the CDR3 is TGTGCCAGCAGCTTGGGGGAAATCAACGAGCAGTACTTC. V and J are TRBV25-1 and TRBJ2-7; D is perhaps TRBD1 or TRBD2 (5 bases each). This CDR3 is 13 amino acids long. V shed 6 bases and J shed 5 bases, with 14 bases lying between them. Germline CDR1 MGHDK, CDR2 SYGVNS.

The chain links TRBV9 to TRBJ2-7; D unresolved. The CDR3 totals 14 residues. The V end lost 0 bases, the J end lost 0 bases, and 7 bases lay between the germline ends. Per germline, CDR1 SGDLS and CDR2 YYNGEE. The CDR3 reads CASSVVPASYEQYF. In nucleotides, the CDR3 is TGTGCCAGCAGCGTAGTCCCCGCCTCCTACGAGCAGTACTTC.

The J gene is TRBJ2-7, the V gene TRBV5-1; D gene ambiguous. The CDR3 is 17 residues long. Per the germline V gene, CDR1 is SGHRS and CDR2 is YFSETQ. Trimming shortened V by 4 bases and J by 4 bases, and 24 bases separated the two germline ends. The CDR3 region has the DNA TGCGCCAGCAGCCAAGCAGCACCGCCCGGCGACGGATACGAGCAGTACTTC. Protein product: CASSQAAPPGDGYEQYF.

J is TRBJ2-5 and V is TRBV7-3, with 10 nucleotides matching TRBD1. The CDR3 covers 16 residues. Germline loops: CDR1 SGHTA, CDR2 FQGTGA. Losses at the gene ends were 6 bases for V and 5 bases for J; bases not matched to a gene: 12. The CDR3, as DNA: TGTGCCAGCAGTCGGAGGGGACAGGGGTTAGGGGAGACCCAGTACTTC. Translation gives CASSRRGQGLGETQYF.

This clonotype was picked up one time. The chain carries TRBV7-9 and TRBJ2-2; no clear D gene. CDR3 length equals 15 residues. The V gene's germline CDR1 is SEHNR and CDR2 FQNEAQ (reference sequence). Trimming shortened V by 6 bases and J by 0 bases, and 11 bases separated the two germline ends. As DNA, the CDR3 is TGTGCCAGCAGTCCAGACACCGCGAACACCGGGGAGCTGTTTTTT. Translation gives CASSPDTANTGELFF.

A note on this clonotype: Since no conserved phenylalanine or tryptophan closes the CDR3, a read error is the likely cause. The DNA is left out, because the CDR3 cannot be placed on it with certainty; the CDR3 is given as TCRdb lists it. The chain combines TRBV2 with TRBJ2-7; TRBD2 is the table's D call and was not checked against the DNA. The CDR3 is 13 amino acids in total, end residues counted. Germline assignment: CDR1 SNHLY and CDR2 FYNNEI. The CDR3 reads CASSDRTSGSCSI.

The chain has TRBV6-1 and TRBJ1-1; D call uncertain. The CDR3 has 14 amino acids. Trimming removed 5 bases at V and 3 bases at J, with 13 bases between. Germline values: CDR1 MNHNS, CDR2 SASEGT. CDR3 DNA sequence: TGTGCCAGCAGTTACTCGAGGCAGGACACTGAAGCTTTCTTT. This codes for CASSYSRQDTEAFF.

With regard to this clonotype: A junction end diverges from the germline sequence, so it may reflect a read error. The rearrangement uses TRBV20-1 and TRBJ1-5; D not resolved. This CDR3 has 15 residues. Germline lookup yields CDR1 DFQATT and CDR2 SNEGSKA (reference sequence). Here the CDR3 DNA reads TGCAGTGCTAGATCCGGGAGCTCCTACAATGAGCCCCAGCATTTT. This sequence encodes CSARSGSSYNEPQHF.

This clonotype came up a few times. This chain links TRBV9 with TRBJ2-3, with D perhaps TRBD1 or TRBD2 (6 bases each). The CDR3 spans 16 residues. The germline gives CDR1 SGDLS, CDR2 YYNGEE. Deletions cut 4 bases from V and 1 base from J, with 16 bases between. CDR3: CASSFGGLHGTDTQYF. The CDR3 coding sequence is TGTGCCAGCAGCTTCGGGGGCCTTCACGGCACAGATACGCAGTATTTT.

The chain has TRBV27 and TRBJ2-1; 9 nucleotides line up with TRBD1. The CDR3 has 17 amino acids. Germline V gene sequence: CDR1 MNHEY, CDR2 SMNVEV (reference sequence). The trim removed 3 bases at V and 6 bases at J, leaving 12 bases unmatched. The CDR3 DNA reads as TGTGCCAGCAGTTTCTGGTTGGGACAGGGAGTAGGCAATGAGCAGTTCTTC. Its translation is CASSFWLGQGVGNEQFF.

This clonotype was observed at least ten times. The rearrangement links TRBV6-1 to TRBJ2-1, with 10 bases that match TRBD2. Germline lookup yields CDR1 MNHNS and CDR2 SASEGT. The CDR3 runs to 16 residues. V lost 4 bases and J lost 5; bases outside the gene matches: 8. Here the CDR3 DNA reads TGTGCCAGCAGTGCTTTAGCGGGGGGCCTCCACAATGAGCAGTTCTTC. It codes for CASSALAGGLHNEQFF.

This clonotype was seen repeatedly, ten times or more. The chain carries TRBV18 and TRBJ2-1; 12 bases agree with TRBD2. The CDR3 runs 15 residues. The V and J ends lost 6 bases and 3 bases, in that order; junction bases with no gene match: 3. In germline, CDR1 is KGHSH, CDR2 LQKENI. CDR3 in amino acids: CASSLLAGGYNEQFF. CDR3 sequence (DNA): TGTGCCAGCTCGCTACTAGCGGGGGGCTACAATGAGCAGTTCTTC. Complete variable domain (other parts from reference TRBV18 and TRBJ2-1): NAGVMQNPRHLVRRRGQEARLRCSPMKGHSHVYWYRQLPEEGLKFMVYLQKENIIDESGMPKERFSAEFPKEGPSILRIQQVVRGDSAAYFCASSLLAGGYNEQFFGPGTRLTVL.

The chain joins TRBV25-1 to TRBJ1-1; TRBD1 might be the D (6 bases). Per germline, CDR1 MGHDK and CDR2 SYGVNS. The CDR3 consists of 15 residues. Trimming left V 1 base short and J 4 bases short, with 13 bases between. CDR3 residues: CASSEFQGRSTEAFF. CDR3 bases: TGTGCCAGCAGTGAATTTCAGGGGAGGAGCACTGAAGCTTTCTTT.

The J gene is TRBJ2-1, the V gene TRBV9; 8 bases match TRBD2. The CDR3 has 15 amino acids. Germline lookup yields CDR1 SGDLS and CDR2 YYNGEE. V shed 3 bases and J 5 bases; nucleotides not matched to a gene: 7. The CDR3 sequence is CASSARLATHNEQFF. The CDR3 region has the DNA TGTGCCAGCAGCGCACGACTAGCGACTCACAATGAGCAGTTCTTC.

This clonotype was recorded once. This sequence joins TRBV7-2 and TRBJ2-3; D is unclear. Trimming removed 3 bases from V and 2 bases from J, with 6 bases in between. Per the germline V gene, CDR1 is SGHTA and CDR2 is FQGNSA. This CDR3 region has 13 residues. The CDR3 sequence: CASSLVHTDTQYF. Written as DNA, the CDR3 is TGTGCCAGCAGCTTGGTCCACACAGATACGCAGTATTTT.

This clonotype has ten or more counts. The chain employs TRBV6-5 and TRBJ2-7; D gene unclear. V lost 2 bases and J lost 4, with 6 bases in between. Germline loops: CDR1 MNHEY, CDR2 SVGAGI. CDR3 length: 12 amino acids. The CDR3 loop is CASSYPGYEQYF. The CDR3 bases are TGTGCCAGCAGTTACCCCGGATACGAGCAGTACTTC.

To note about this clonotype: A read error may be the cause here, since a much bigger clone is one base away. The chain carries TRBV5-1 and TRBJ1-1; D ambiguous. Trimming cost V 7 bases and J 0 bases, with 13 bases left between them. The CDR3 has 14 residues. Per the germline V gene, CDR1 is SGHRS and CDR2 is YFSETQ. CDR3 bases: TGCGCCAGCCCTCATGGGTCCGTGAACACTGAAGCTTTCTTT. Translating gives CASPHGSVNTEAFF.

V is TRBV2 and J is TRBJ2-3, with 8 positions matching TRBD1. The germline gives CDR1 SNHLY, CDR2 FYNNEI. With V trimmed by 6 bases and J by 2 bases, 13 bases remained unmatched. This CDR3 has 17 amino acids. This chain's CDR3 is CASSAASRGPITDTQYF. CDR3 DNA sequence: TGTGCCAGCAGCGCAGCCTCCAGGGGGCCGATCACAGATACGCAGTATTTT.

The table lists this clonotype with many counts. The chain recombines TRBV5-1 with TRBJ1-5; D might be TRBD1 (5 bases). With 1 base removed from V and 0 bases from J, the gap between germline ends came to 14 bases. The CDR3 is made up of 17 amino acids. The V gene's germline CDR1 is SGHRS and CDR2 YFSETQ. CDR3 residues: CASSLRPQELSNQPQHF. CDR3 sequence (DNA): TGCGCCAGCAGCTTGAGGCCACAGGAGCTTAGCAATCAGCCCCAGCATTTT.

The CDR3 DNA reads TGTGCCAGTAGTATCTCGGGGACACAAGAGACCCAGTACTTC. Protein product: CASSISGTQETQYF. J is TRBJ2-5 and V is TRBV19, with D tentatively TRBD1 (6 bases). Per the germline V gene, CDR1 is LNHDA and CDR2 is SQIVND (reference sequence). Trimming removed 3 bases from V and 2 bases from J, with 10 bases in between. The CDR3 covers 14 residues. Combining the CDR3 with reference TRBV19 and TRBJ2-5 gives the whole variable domain DGGITQSPKYLFRKEGQNVTLSCEQNLNHDAMYWYRQDPGQGLRLIYYSQIVNDFQKGDIAEGYSVSREKKESFPLTVTSAQKNPTAFYLCASSISGTQETQYFGPGTRLLVL.

The V and J genes are TRBV15 and TRBJ2-7; TRBD1 might be the D (6 bases). CDR3 length: 15 amino acids. Trimming removed 1 base from V and 1 base from J, with 11 bases in between. Per the germline V gene, CDR1 is LNHNV and CDR2 is YYDKDF (reference sequence). The CDR3 reads CATSRAGGQSYEQYF. The CDR3 bases are TGTGCCACCAGCAGAGCGGGCGGACAGTCCTACGAGCAGTACTTC.

There are many counts of this clonotype. In nucleotides, the CDR3 is TGTGCCAGCAGCTTTGTCAGGGAAGGAGAGACCCAGTACTTC. Its protein product is CASSFVREGETQYF. The rearrangement links TRBV7-2 to TRBJ2-5, with a tentative D call TRBD1 (5 bases). Trimming removed 3 bases from V and 4 bases from J, with 12 bases in between. In germline, CDR1 is SGHTA, CDR2 FQGNSA. CDR3 size: 14 residues.

The gene calls are TRBV5-1 and TRBJ2-7; D not certain. The CDR3 consists of 13 residues. The V gene lost 0 bases and the J gene lost 4 bases, with 8 bases spanning the gap. Germline-derived CDR1 and CDR2 are SGHRS and YFSETQ. The CDR3 loop reads CASSLEVGYEQYF. As DNA, the CDR3 is TGCGCCAGCAGCTTGGAGGTGGGGTACGAGCAGTACTTC.